The clone carrying this TCR beta chain has ten or more counts. These data are taken from a study of regulatory T cells in long-lasting Graves disease. Trimming at V came to 7 bases and at J to 6 bases, leaving 7 bases not matched to a gene. This CDR3 is built from 15 residues. Stated time point: newly diagnosed GD, antithyroid drugs for less than 3 months. TCR sequences were obtained from RNA taken from PBMCs. Through Arm-PCR of CDR3 regions and iRepertoire HTBI primers, TCR beta libraries were built. TCRdb re-called the multiplex PCR reads with MiXCR, one entry per CDR3 protein. The data show some 250,000 distinct CDR3 sequences, roughly 21% seen once.

The chain uses TRBV12-3 or TRBV12-4 and TRBJ2-1, with TRBD2 identical over 12 bases. Sequencing used peripheral blood mononuclear cells (PBMCs), obtained at new diagnosis, from a patient treated with antithyroid drugs. The receptor comes from a female donor with Graves disease. Here the CDR3 reads CASTVTSGRRNEQFF. CDR3 in DNA: TGTGCCAGCACCGTGACTAGCGGGAGACGCAATGAGCAGTTCTTC.